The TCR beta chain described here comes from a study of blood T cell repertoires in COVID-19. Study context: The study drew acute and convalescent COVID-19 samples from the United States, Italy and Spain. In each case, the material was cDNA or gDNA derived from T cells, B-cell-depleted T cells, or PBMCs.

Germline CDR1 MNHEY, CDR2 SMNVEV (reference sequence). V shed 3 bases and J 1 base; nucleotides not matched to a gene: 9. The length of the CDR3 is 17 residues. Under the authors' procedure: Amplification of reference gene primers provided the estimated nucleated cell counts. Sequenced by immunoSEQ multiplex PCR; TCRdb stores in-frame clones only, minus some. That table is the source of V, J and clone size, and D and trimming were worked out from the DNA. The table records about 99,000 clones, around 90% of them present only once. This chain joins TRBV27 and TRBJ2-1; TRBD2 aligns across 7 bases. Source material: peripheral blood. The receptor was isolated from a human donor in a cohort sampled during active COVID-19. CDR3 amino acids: CASSFIPSGGSYNEQFF. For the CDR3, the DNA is TGTGCCAGCAGTTTCATCCCCTCGGGGGGTTCCTACAATGAGCAGTTCTTC.